Reported below is one TCR beta chain. Its antigen is not identified. This CDR3 has 14 amino acids. The V and J ends lost 1 base and 4 bases respectively, with 10 bases between them. Germline CDR1 and CDR2: SEHNR and FQNEAQ (reference sequence). The data were taken from a study of cytomegalovirus exposure and HLA in healthy donors. Study results and limitations: Investigators reported some 150 TCR beta chains as tied to cytomegalovirus.

Primers included in the PCR were 60 Vbeta and 13 Jbeta primers. The protocol was immunoSEQ multiplex PCR, while the TCRdb copy is restricted to in-frame clones and leaves out a portion. The sample yields some 200,000 clones, 84% seen once. Source material: PBMCs. The chain employs TRBV7-9 and TRBJ2-5, with a weak D call TRBD1 (5 bases). The sequence derives from a woman in her forties or fifties in good health and CMV-seropositive. CDR3 nucleotide sequence: TGTGCCAGCAGCTTAGGGCGCAGGGTAGAGACCCAGTACTTC. It encodes CASSLGRRVETQYF.